The 26 T cell receptor beta chains below come from one sample, sequenced in a study of T cells in Graves' hyperthyroidism and ophthalmopathy. What was amplified from RNA transcripts were TCR beta CDR3 regions. When the TCR CDR3 underwent first-round RT-PCR, the HTBI primer set was used. TCRdb recomputed calls from the multiplex PCR reads with MiXCR, one row per CDR3 protein. The data hold around 760,000 distinct CDR3 sequences, with 35% observed a single time. The sample taken for sequencing was blood. The receptors originated from a woman in her forties with Graves' hyperthyroidism.

The chain employs TRBV18 and TRBJ2-5; tentatively, D is TRBD2 (6 bases). Germline-derived CDR1 and CDR2 are KGHSH and LQKENI. This CDR3 is built from 14 residues. Trimming took 7 bases from V and 5 from J, leaving 17 bases between them. The CDR3 sequence: CASLVRGGSETQYF. The DNA for the CDR3 is TGTGCCAGCTTAGTGCGTGGGGGGTCCGAGACCCAGTACTTC.

In its sample, this clonotype was seen a few times. The chain couples TRBV28 to TRBJ1-5; 7 bases line up with TRBD1. CDR3 length equals 14 residues. Germline loops: CDR1 MDHEN, CDR2 SYDVKM. The junction had 6 bases not matched to a gene; V was cut back by 6 bases and J by 4 bases. CDR3 nucleotide sequence: TGTGCCAGCAGACGCGACAGGGAAAATCAGCCCCAGCATTTT. Translating it yields CASRRDRENQPQHF.

This rearrangement joins TRBV20-1 to TRBJ1-1, with 7 bases lining up with TRBD1. V shed 4 bases and J 4 bases; nucleotides not matched to a gene: 6. CDR3 length: 13 residues. Germline CDR1 DFQATT, CDR2 SNEGSKA (reference sequence). CDR3 amino acids: CSATDRFVTEAFF. The CDR3 DNA reads TGCAGTGCTACGGACAGGTTTGTCACTGAAGCTTTCTTT.

This clonotype has a count of ten or more. This chain uses TRBV20-1 with TRBJ2-2; 7 bases match TRBD1. Germline loops: CDR1 DFQATT, CDR2 SNEGSKA (reference sequence). CDR3 length equals 16 residues. Trimming at V came to 5 bases and at J to 3 bases, leaving 12 bases not matched to a gene. The CDR3 DNA sequence: TGCAGTGCTTTGGACCTTGGACAGGCCTACACCGGGGAGCTGTTTTTT. It codes for CSALDLGQAYTGELFF.

This clonotype has a count of ten or more. This chain uses TRBV20-1 with TRBJ2-5, with 12 positions matching TRBD2. From germline, CDR1 is DFQATT and CDR2 SNEGSKA (reference sequence). This CDR3 region has 15 residues. V was clipped by 2 bases and J by 5 bases; unmatched bases: 6. Here the CDR3 DNA reads TGCAGTGCTAGATGGACTAGCGGGGATTTGGAGACCCAGTACTTC. Amino acids: CSARWTSGDLETQYF.

This clonotype was detected ten times or more. V is TRBV10-3 and J is TRBJ1-6, with D perhaps TRBD1 (5 bases). Germline V gene lookup returns CDR1 ENHRY and CDR2 SYGVKD. V gave up 10 bases and J gave up 7 bases, with 17 bases separating them. This CDR3 comprises 14 residues. The CDR3 here is CATGTSTGNSPLHF. CDR3 bases: TGTGCCACCGGGACGTCAACGGGGAATTCACCCCTCCACTTT.

In nucleotides, the CDR3 is TGTGCCAGCACCCTTGGGGGCCAGCCCCAGCATTTT. This translates into CASTLGGQPQHF. The chain recombines TRBV5-6 with TRBJ1-5, with a weak D call TRBD1 (6 bases). V shed 6 bases and J shed 7 bases, with 11 bases lying between them. The CDR3 runs 12 residues. CDR1 SGHDT and CDR2 YYEEEE come from the germline V gene.

About this clonotype itself: One base away lies a much larger clone, so this may be a sequencing read error. J is TRBJ1-5 and V is TRBV11-1; maybe TRBD1 (5 bases). Trimming took off 7 bases at V and 2 bases at J, with 12 bases between the two ends. This CDR3 has 14 residues. Germline CDR1 and CDR2: SGHAT and FQDESV (reference sequence). The CDR3 protein is CASNRLGGNQPQHF. DNA for the CDR3: TGTGCCAGCAACCGGTTGGGGGGCAATCAGCCCCAGCATTTT.

V is TRBV4-2 and J is TRBJ2-7; the match to TRBD2 covers 9 bases. The CDR3 is 17 residues long. The V segment lost 0 bases and the J segment 2 bases; nucleotides outside the gene matches: 8. In germline, CDR1 is LGHNA, CDR2 YNFKEQ. The CDR3 DNA reads as TGTGCCAGCAGCCAAGATTTTGGGACTAGCAATCCCTACGAGCAGTACTTC. Translated, it gives CASSQDFGTSNPYEQYF.

This clonotype was found many times. The gene calls are TRBV7-8 and TRBJ2-5; 7 nucleotides align to TRBD2. CDR3 size: 14 residues. Unmatched junction bases numbered 2, after V lost 1 base and J lost 3 bases. From germline, CDR1 is SGHVS and CDR2 FQNEAQ. CDR3 in amino acids: CASSLVGGEETQYF. In nucleotides, the CDR3 is TGTGCCAGCAGCTTAGTTGGGGGGGAAGAGACCCAGTACTTC. The entire variable domain, with the rest obtained from reference TRBV7-8 and TRBJ2-5, is as follows: GAGVSQSPRYKVAKRGQDVALRCDPISGHVSLFWYQQALGQGPEFLTYFQNEAQLDKSGLPSDRFFAERPEGSVSTLKIQRTQQEDSAVYLCASSLVGGEETQYFGPGTRLLVL.

The chain recombines TRBV12-3 or TRBV12-4 with TRBJ1-5; TRBD1 might be the D (6 bases). V lost 3 bases and J 7 bases, leaving 16 bases between the germline ends. This CDR3 spans 15 amino acids. CDR3 bases: TGTGCCAGCAGTTTTGGCCTCGGGGACAACCAGCCCCAGCATTTT. Its protein product is CASSFGLGDNQPQHF.

For this clonotype: This sequence may be a read error, since a much larger clone differs from it by one base. The chain links TRBV20-1 to TRBJ2-5; tentatively, D is TRBD1 (5 bases). Germline assignment: CDR1 DFQATT and CDR2 SNEGSKA (reference sequence). The CDR3 spans 14 residues. CDR3 protein: CSASRLGREKTQCF. The CDR3 DNA sequence: TGCAGTGCTAGCCGGTTGGGCAGGGAAAAGACCCAGTGCTTC.

This clonotype was found many times. The chain has TRBV2 and TRBJ1-5, with D unclear. Germline assignment: CDR1 SNHLY and CDR2 FYNNEI. CDR3 length: 14 amino acids. V shed 8 bases and J shed 0 bases, with 11 bases lying between them. The CDR3 nucleotides read TGTGCCAGCGGCGGGGAATATAGCAATCAGCCCCAGCATTTT. Translation: CASGGEYSNQPQHF. Drawing the rest from reference TRBV2 and TRBJ1-5, the complete variable domain is EPEVTQTPSHQVTQMGQEVILRCVPISNHLYFYWYRQILGQKVEFLVSFYNNEISEKSEIFDDQFSVERPDGSNFTLKIRSTKLEDSAMYFCASGGEYSNQPQHFGDGTRLSIL.

This clonotype was counted ten times or more. The rearrangement uses TRBV29-1 and TRBJ2-2, with a possible D match to TRBD2 (5 bases). V gave up 7 bases and J gave up 4 bases, with 10 bases separating them. The CDR3 is made up of 12 amino acids. Per the germline V gene, CDR1 is SQVTM and CDR2 is ANQGSEA. The CDR3 DNA reads as TGCAGCGGCGGGTGGGGCACCGGGGAGCTGTTTTTT. This codes for CSGGWGTGELFF.

This clonotype was detected only a few times. V gene TRBV7-9 combines with J gene TRBJ1-1, with TRBD1 matching 12 bases. Per the germline V gene, CDR1 is SEHNR and CDR2 is FQNEAQ (reference sequence). This CDR3 has 17 amino acids. Trimming removed 2 bases from V and 0 bases from J; junction bases left unmatched: 4. CDR3 coding DNA: TGTGCCAGCAGCTTACTGGGGACAGGGGGCATGAACACTGAAGCTTTCTTT. Its translation is CASSLLGTGGMNTEAFF.

J is TRBJ2-1 and V is TRBV4-3, with 10 nucleotides matching TRBD2. The CDR3 totals 17 residues. The V and J ends lost 0 bases and 0 bases, in that order; junction bases with no gene match: 2. Germline CDR1 reads LGHNA; CDR2 reads YSLEER. Here the CDR3 DNA reads TGCGCCAGCAGCCAAGAGCTAGCGGGGGTCTCCTACAATGAGCAGTTCTTC. It is translated as CASSQELAGVSYNEQFF.

This clonotype is a singleton in its sample. This chain uses TRBV29-1 with TRBJ2-5; TRBD2 agrees at 11 bases. The V and J ends lost 3 bases and 5 bases, in that order; junction bases with no gene match: 11. The CDR3 has 16 amino acids. CDR1 SQVTM and CDR2 ANQGSEA come from the germline V gene. CDR3 DNA sequence: TGCAGCGTTGACGACGGGGTAGCGGGAGGGCTGGAGACCCAGTACTTC. This gives the protein CSVDDGVAGGLETQYF.

A note on this clonotype: This CDR3 is missing its conserved last phenylalanine or tryptophan, likely due to a read error. The chain joins TRBV7-9 to TRBJ1-6; TRBD1 is a possible D gene (5 bases). Per the germline V gene, CDR1 is SEHNR and CDR2 is FQNEAQ (reference sequence). CDR3 length: 16 amino acids. The ends were cut back, 5 bases at V and 7 bases at J, with 18 bases in the middle. This chain's CDR3 is CASSQDSQGRNSPLHL. Here the CDR3 DNA reads TGTGCCAGCAGCCAAGATAGCCAGGGTAGAAATTCACCCCTCCACCTT.

The rearrangement links TRBV15 to TRBJ1-4, with 7 bases lining up with TRBD1. This CDR3 spans 15 amino acids. Germline CDR1 LNHNV, CDR2 YYDKDF (reference sequence). With 4 bases clipped from V and 8 bases from J, the junction kept 10 bases outside the gene matches. The CDR3 loop reads CATSKGGPTREKLFF. The DNA of the CDR3 is TGTGCCACCAGCAAAGGGGGCCCGACTAGGGAAAAACTGTTTTTT.

The chain has TRBV7-2 and TRBJ2-7; 8 positions match TRBD2. J lost 4 bases, V lost 5 bases, and 13 bases had no gene match. Germline V gene sequence: CDR1 SGHTA, CDR2 FQGNSA. The CDR3 length is 16 residues. The CDR3 coding sequence is TGTGCCAGCAGCCCGAGGGCTGGGGCGGGGGGTTACGAGCAGTACTTC. Translating gives CASSPRAGAGGYEQYF.

At least ten counts were recorded for this clonotype. This chain links TRBV29-1 with TRBJ2-7, with D tentatively TRBD1 or TRBD2 (5 bases each). Trimming took off 4 bases at V and 0 bases at J, with 10 bases between the two ends. This CDR3 comprises 13 residues. CDR1 SQVTM and CDR2 ANQGSEA come from the germline V gene. The CDR3 sequence is CSVAGTDSYEQYF. In DNA, the CDR3 is TGCAGCGTTGCTGGGACCGACTCCTACGAGCAGTACTTC.

Ten or more counts support this clonotype. The chain uses TRBV10-3 and TRBJ1-2; 9 bases are a match to TRBD1. J lost 7 bases, V lost 4 bases, and 10 bases had no gene match. CDR1 and CDR2 from the germline V gene are ENHRY and SYGVKD. The CDR3 is 15 amino acids. The CDR3 DNA reads TGTGCCATCAGTGCCCCGGGACAGGGAATAGGTGGCTACACCTTC. Encoded protein: CAISAPGQGIGGYTF.

This clonotype was counted at least ten times. The V and J genes are TRBV11-2 and TRBJ1-5; a possible D gene is TRBD1 (5 bases). This CDR3 contains 15 residues. V lost 1 base to trimming and J lost 7 bases, with 14 bases between them. Germline CDR1 SGHAT, CDR2 FQNNGV. CDR3 residues: CASSLVAGSGQPQHF. The CDR3, as DNA: TGTGCCAGCAGCTTAGTAGCAGGGTCAGGCCAGCCCCAGCATTTT. The variable domain in full, completed from reference TRBV11-2 and TRBJ1-5, reads EAGVAQSPRYKIIEKRQSVAFWCNPISGHATLYWYQQILGQGPKLLIQFQNNGVVDDSQLPKDRFSAERLKGVDSTLKIQPAKLEDSAVYLCASSLVAGSGQPQHFGDGTRLSIL.

This clonotype was counted between two and nine times. This chain connects TRBV4-3 to TRBJ2-7; no definite D call. Deletions cut 0 bases from V and 2 bases from J, with 11 bases between. This CDR3 has 15 residues. Germline V gives CDR1 LGHNA, CDR2 YSLEER. CDR3 region: CASSQDTRLAYEQYF. DNA for the CDR3: TGCGCCAGCAGCCAAGATACCCGCCTAGCCTACGAGCAGTACTTC.

The sample holds a few counts of this clonotype. The V call is TRBV20-1, the J call TRBJ2-7; 12 bases are a match to TRBD1. J lost 5 bases, V lost 6 bases, and 5 bases had no gene match. The CDR3 length is 13 residues. Germline V CDR1 and CDR2: DFQATT, SNEGSKA (reference sequence). The CDR3 DNA sequence: TGCAGTGCCATCGGGACAGGGGGCCACGAGCAGTACTTC. Encoded protein: CSAIGTGGHEQYF.

This clonotype was observed at least ten times. CDR3 sequence (DNA): TGTGCCACCTCGAAGGGCAATGAGCAGTTCTTC. Translated: CATSKGNEQFF. This sequence joins TRBV2 and TRBJ2-1; D call uncertain. Trimming removed 10 bases from V and 6 bases from J, with 10 bases in between. Germline V gene lookup returns CDR1 SNHLY and CDR2 FYNNEI. The CDR3 contains 11 residues.